Listed here are 8 T cell receptor beta chains from one sample, sequenced in a study of blood T cell repertoires in COVID-19. Method: immunoSEQ multiplex PCR; TCRdb's copy keeps in-frame clones and lacks some. The sample shows 150,000 to 200,000 clones, over 65% of them seen only once. Sample: peripheral blood. These receptors all stem from a woman at least 80 years old with acute or convalescent COVID-19.

A few counts support this clone. The genes are TRBV19 and TRBJ1-6, with 7 bases lining up with TRBD1. The CDR3 runs 16 residues. Germline trimming cut 5 bases from V and 9 bases from J; bases unmatched to any gene: 13. The germline CDR1 and CDR2 sequences are LNHDA and SQIVND (reference sequence). CDR3 nucleotide sequence: TGTGCCAGTAGTGTCGACAGGGATGTCGCATTTTCACCCCTCCACTTT. Protein sequence: CASSVDRDVAFSPLHF.

The chain joins TRBV6-2 or TRBV6-3 to TRBJ2-4; 8 bases are shared with TRBD2. Germline V CDR1 and CDR2: MNHEY, SVGEGT. The CDR3 contains 21 residues. V was clipped by 3 bases and J by 4 bases; unmatched bases: 23. The CDR3 loop is CASSYLRAGGFGSALKNIQYF. CDR3 DNA sequence: TGTGCCAGCAGTTATCTACGTGCGGGAGGCTTCGGCTCTGCCCTTAAAAACATTCAGTACTTC.

Here the CDR3 reads CASRTSGANTGELFF. As DNA, the CDR3 is TGTGCCAGCAGGACCAGCGGCGCGAACACCGGGGAGCTGTTTTTT. This sequence joins TRBV6-5 and TRBJ2-2, with D tentatively TRBD2 (5 bases). Germline loops: CDR1 MNHEY, CDR2 SVGAGI. The CDR3 spans 15 residues. Trimming took 6 bases from V and 0 from J, leaving 11 bases between them.

The chain joins TRBV21-1 to TRBJ1-2; TRBD1, as called in the table, went unchecked against the DNA. TRBV21-1 is described as a pseudogene. The CDR3 runs to 17 residues. DNA of the CDR3: TGTGCCAGCAGCACTCACCCTGGGACAGGTGATAACTATGGCTACACCTTC. Its protein is CASSTHPGTGDNYGYTF.

In its sample, this clone was seen a few times. The chain uses TRBV9 and TRBJ1-2; D is ambiguous. There are 13 residues in the CDR3. The V and J ends lost 2 bases and 2 bases respectively, with 7 bases between them. Germline CDR1 reads SGDLS; CDR2 reads YYNGEE. CDR3 nucleotide sequence: TGTGCCAGCAGCGTGGGAGGGAACTATGGCTACACCTTC. Its translation is CASSVGGNYGYTF.

This clone was picked up one time. The chain has TRBV2 and TRBJ2-2; TRBD2 agrees at 9 bases. The CDR3 runs 15 residues. J gave up 7 bases and V 8 bases, and 11 bases lay outside the gene matches. The V gene's germline CDR1 is SNHLY and CDR2 FYNNEI. The CDR3 region is CASGPPGLAGGELFF. In DNA form, the CDR3 reads TGTGCCAGCGGACCTCCGGGACTAGCAGGCGGGGAGCTGTTTTTT.

In this sample, this clone turned up a few times. The J gene is TRBJ1-6, the V gene TRBV4-2, with 7 bases identical to TRBD1. J lost 8 bases, V lost 6 bases, and 7 bases had no gene match. The length of the CDR3 is 14 residues. CDR1 and CDR2 from the germline V gene are LGHNA and YNFKEQ. CDR3 loop: CASRRTGGDSPLHF. The CDR3 nucleotides are TGTGCCAGCAGACGGACAGGTGGGGATTCACCCCTCCACTTT.

V gene TRBV5-8 combines with J gene TRBJ2-5, with 12 bases matching TRBD2. This CDR3 has 15 residues. J was trimmed by 5 bases and V by 7 bases; bases with no gene match: 9. Germline V lookup: CDR1 SGHTS, CDR2 YDEGEE. The CDR3 sequence: CASSKTSGSLETQYF. Written as DNA, the CDR3 is TGTGCCAGCTCTAAGACTAGCGGGAGTTTGGAGACCCAGTACTTC.